The 13 T cell receptor beta chains below all came from one sample that was sequenced in a study of T cells after yellow fever vaccination. TCRdb re-called the 5' RACE reads through MiXCR, storing one row per CDR3 protein. The sample lists 340,000 or so distinct CDR3 sequences, around 13% occurring once. Source: CD4+ T cells sorted from PBMCs, taken 15 days after the yellow fever booster vaccination. The receptors originated from a man aged 18 to 30 who received the YFV17D yellow fever vaccine.

This clonotype was recorded a few times. J is TRBJ2-1 and V is TRBV6-2 or TRBV6-3; 10 nucleotides agree with TRBD1. Trimming at V came to 5 bases and at J to 1 base, leaving 14 bases not matched to a gene. CDR3 length: 19 amino acids. Germline V CDR1 and CDR2: MNHEY, SVGEGT. DNA for the CDR3: TGTGCCAGCAGTCGTGACAGGGGGCCTGAAATAGGATCCTACAATGAGCAGTTCTTC. Amino acid sequence: CASSRDRGPEIGSYNEQFF.

The rearrangement links TRBV5-1 to TRBJ2-3, with TRBD1 matching 8 bases. The CDR3 length is 13 residues. V was clipped by 9 bases and J by 0 bases; unmatched bases: 3. CDR1 and CDR2 from the germline V gene are SGHRS and YFSETQ. The CDR3 protein is CATRQGSTDTQYF. The CDR3 nucleotides are TGCGCCACCCGACAGGGGAGCACAGATACGCAGTATTTT.

Only a few counts were recorded for this clonotype. The chain uses TRBV5-1 and TRBJ2-7; 11 positions match TRBD1. The germline V gene has CDR1 SGHRS and CDR2 YFSETQ. This CDR3 has 13 amino acids. Losses at the gene ends were 4 bases for V and 6 bases for J; bases not matched to a gene: 3. CDR3 in DNA: TGCGCCAGCAGCACGGGACAGGGGGGCGAGCAGTACGTC. Translation: CASSTGQGGEQYV.

A few counts support this clonotype. The chain has TRBV4-2 and TRBJ1-5; D not resolved. Germline V gene sequence: CDR1 LGHNA, CDR2 YNFKEQ. CDR3 length equals 15 residues. V was shortened by 4 bases and J by 3 bases, with 13 bases between the two germline ends. CDR3 in DNA: TGTGCCAGCAGCCTTGGAAATGGGATCAATCAGCCCCAGCATTTT. Its translation is CASSLGNGINQPQHF.

The chain couples TRBV7-2 to TRBJ1-2; no clear D gene. Germline CDR1 reads SGHTA; CDR2 reads FQGNSA. This CDR3 region has 14 residues. V gave up 5 bases and J gave up 7 bases, with 17 bases separating them. CDR3 in amino acids: CASSPRPLKGGYTF. The CDR3 DNA follows: TGTGCCAGCAGCCCCAGACCCCTAAAGGGTGGCTACACCTTC.

This chain joins TRBV20-1 and TRBJ2-7; D is undetermined. V dropped 5 bases and J dropped 6 bases, with 17 bases sitting between them. Germline V gives CDR1 DFQATT, CDR2 SNEGSKA (reference sequence). The CDR3 spans 13 residues. The chain's CDR3 is CSAGPDGTCEQYF. The CDR3 DNA reads as TGCAGTGCTGGCCCGGACGGAACCTGCGAGCAGTACTTC.

V usage is TRBV6-5 and J usage is TRBJ2-6, with 9 bases aligning to TRBD1. From germline, CDR1 is MNHEY and CDR2 SVGAGI. The CDR3 has 15 amino acids. V gave up 6 bases and J gave up 4 bases; unmatched junction bases: 4. The CDR3 loop reads CASRNRGPGANVLTF. The DNA of the CDR3 is TGTGCCAGCAGAAACAGGGGGCCAGGGGCCAACGTCCTGACTTTC.

This clonotype was observed many times. The V and J genes are TRBV11-2 and TRBJ2-3; the D gene is possibly TRBD2 (7 bases). The germline V gene encodes CDR1 SGHAT and CDR2 FQNNGV. The V end was cut by 1 base, the J end by 4 bases, with 9 bases between. The CDR3 loop spans 14 amino acids. CDR3 nucleotides: TGTGCCAGCAGCTTAGGGGGGGGCCCAGATACGCAGTATTTT. Translating it yields CASSLGGGPDTQYF.

The chain combines TRBV25-1 with TRBJ2-1; the match to TRBD1 covers 8 bases. After removal of 3 bases from V and 6 bases from J, the junction contained 7 bases not matched to a gene. The length of the CDR3 is 15 residues. Germline values: CDR1 MGHDK, CDR2 SYGVNS. The CDR3 sequence: CASSEDRVGRNEQFF. CDR3 in DNA: TGTGCCAGCAGTGAGGACAGGGTAGGCCGCAATGAGCAGTTCTTC.

This clonotype was counted only a few times. V and J are TRBV4-3 and TRBJ2-1; no clear D gene. Trimming took 0 bases from V and 5 from J, leaving 11 bases between them. The CDR3 consists of 15 residues. Germline lookup yields CDR1 LGHNA and CDR2 YSLEER. The CDR3 here is CASSQDSPVDNEQFF. The CDR3 nucleotides are TGCGCCAGCAGCCAAGATAGCCCAGTCGACAATGAGCAGTTCTTC.

This clonotype was seen at least ten times. CDR3 protein: CSAREGLAGSPEQYV. The CDR3, as DNA: TGCAGTGCTAGGGAAGGACTAGCGGGGTCACCCGAGCAGTACGTC. This chain uses TRBV20-1 with TRBJ2-7; 12 bases are a match to TRBD2. Germline loops: CDR1 DFQATT, CDR2 SNEGSKA (reference sequence). The length of the CDR3 is 15 residues. V gave up 3 bases and J gave up 6 bases; unmatched junction bases: 9.

V gene TRBV12-3 or TRBV12-4 combines with J gene TRBJ1-2; D is ambiguous. Deletions cut 10 bases from V and 2 bases from J, with 14 bases between. CDR3 length equals 13 residues. DNA for the CDR3: TGTGCCATCACAAACCAGGCAAACTATGGCTACACCTTC. It encodes CAITNQANYGYTF.

The chain recombines TRBV6-5 with TRBJ1-1; TRBD1 might be the D (6 bases). CDR1 MNHEY and CDR2 SVGAGI come from the germline V gene. Trimming cost V 0 bases and J 3 bases, with 8 bases left between them. The CDR3 length is 14 residues. CDR3 residues: CASSYSKGDTEAFF. CDR3 DNA sequence: TGTGCCAGCAGTTACTCGAAGGGGGACACTGAAGCTTTCTTT.